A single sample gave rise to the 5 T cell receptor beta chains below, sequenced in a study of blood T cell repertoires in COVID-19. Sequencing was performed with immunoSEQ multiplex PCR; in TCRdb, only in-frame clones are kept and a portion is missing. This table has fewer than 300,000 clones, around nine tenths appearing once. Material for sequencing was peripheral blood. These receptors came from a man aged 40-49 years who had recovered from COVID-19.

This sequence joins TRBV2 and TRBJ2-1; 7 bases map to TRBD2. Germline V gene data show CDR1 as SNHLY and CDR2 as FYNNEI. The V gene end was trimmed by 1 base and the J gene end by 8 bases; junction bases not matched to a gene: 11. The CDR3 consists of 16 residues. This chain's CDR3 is CASSEGGSAFFDEQFF. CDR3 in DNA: TGTGCCAGCAGTGAAGGCGGGAGTGCGTTTTTCGATGAGCAGTTCTTC. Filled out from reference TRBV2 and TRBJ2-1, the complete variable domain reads EPEVTQTPSHQVTQMGQEVILRCVPISNHLYFYWYRQILGQKVEFLVSFYNNEISEKSEIFDDQFSVERPDGSNFTLKIRSTKLEDSAMYFCASSEGGSAFFDEQFFGPGTRLTVL.

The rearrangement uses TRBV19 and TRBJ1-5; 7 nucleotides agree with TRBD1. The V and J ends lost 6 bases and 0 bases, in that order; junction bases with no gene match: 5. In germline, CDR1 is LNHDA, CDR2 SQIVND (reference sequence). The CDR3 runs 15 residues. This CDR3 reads CASRLGQNSNQPQHF. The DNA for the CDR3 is TGTGCCAGTAGATTGGGACAGAATAGCAATCAGCCCCAGCATTTT.

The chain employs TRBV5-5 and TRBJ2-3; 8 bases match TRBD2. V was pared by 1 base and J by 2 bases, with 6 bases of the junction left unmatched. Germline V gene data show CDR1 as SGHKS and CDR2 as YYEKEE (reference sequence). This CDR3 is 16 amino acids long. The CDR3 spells CASSLRVAGPTDTQYF. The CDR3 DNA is TGTGCCAGCAGCTTGAGGGTAGCGGGGCCCACAGATACGCAGTATTTT.

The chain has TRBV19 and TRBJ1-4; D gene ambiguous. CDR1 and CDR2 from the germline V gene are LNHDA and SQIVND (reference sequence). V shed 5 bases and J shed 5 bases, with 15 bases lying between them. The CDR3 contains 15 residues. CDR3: CASSGRTGMNEKLFF. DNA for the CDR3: TGTGCCAGTAGTGGTCGGACTGGGATGAATGAAAAACTGTTTTTT. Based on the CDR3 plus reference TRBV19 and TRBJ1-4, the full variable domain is DGGITQSPKYLFRKEGQNVTLSCEQNLNHDAMYWYRQDPGQGLRLIYYSQIVNDFQKGDIAEGYSVSREKKESFPLTVTSAQKNPTAFYLCASSGRTGMNEKLFFGSGTQLSVL.

The CDR3 region is CASSLGGWSGYTF. The CDR3 nucleotides are TGTGCCAGCAGCTTAGGGGGCTGGAGTGGCTACACCTTC. This rearrangement joins TRBV7-9 to TRBJ1-2; tentative D call: TRBD1 (5 bases). CDR1 SEHNR and CDR2 FQNEAQ come from the germline V gene (reference sequence). The CDR3 sequence is 13 residues long. V was clipped by 1 base and J by 7 bases, with 10 bases between them.